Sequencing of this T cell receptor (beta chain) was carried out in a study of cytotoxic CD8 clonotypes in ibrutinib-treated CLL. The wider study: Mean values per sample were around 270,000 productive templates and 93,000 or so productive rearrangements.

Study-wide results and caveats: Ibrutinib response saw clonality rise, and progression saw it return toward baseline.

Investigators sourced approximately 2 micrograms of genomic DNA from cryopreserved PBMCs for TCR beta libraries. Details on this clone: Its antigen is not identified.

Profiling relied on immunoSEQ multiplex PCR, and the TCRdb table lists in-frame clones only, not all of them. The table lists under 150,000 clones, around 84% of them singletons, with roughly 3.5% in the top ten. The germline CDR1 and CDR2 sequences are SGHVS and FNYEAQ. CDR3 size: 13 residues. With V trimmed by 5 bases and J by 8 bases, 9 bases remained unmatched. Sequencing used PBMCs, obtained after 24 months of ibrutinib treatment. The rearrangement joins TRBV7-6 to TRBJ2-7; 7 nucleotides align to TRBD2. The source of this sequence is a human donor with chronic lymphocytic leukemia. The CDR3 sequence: CASSLNPSGKQYF. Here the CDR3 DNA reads TGTGCCAGCAGCCTCAACCCTAGCGGCAAGCAGTACTTC.